These T cell receptor beta chains were read from a single sample in a study of T cell clonotyping in hematopoietic cell transplantation. Using immunoSEQ multiplex PCR, the repertoire was profiled, and TCRdb retains in-frame clones only, with some absent. The repertoire holds several thousand clones, with roughly 32% as singletons. This specimen was peripheral blood mononuclear cells, taken 30 days after allogeneic stem cell transplant. The receptors come from a female patient aged 50 to 65 who had an allogeneic stem cell transplant from an unrelated donor, so the T cells may come from the graft donor. Some clones in this sample may be carry-over from other donors' samples. Each CDR3 is given with its conserved first and last residue. The order of the fields is D gene, J gene, clone size, V gene, CDR3 DNA, CDR3 protein. The D gene is left open where the match is weak. Clone size is given for some rows only: seen once, a few or many times, or a class if the clone is expanded.

. TRBJ2-7 . TRBV30 TGTGCCTGGAATCCCGATGGCGTGTCCTACGAGCAGTACTTC CAWNPDGVSYEQYF
. TRBJ1-2 few TRBV6-5 TGTGCCAGGGACGGGGATGGCTACGCCTTC CARDGDGYAF
. TRBJ2-3 . TRBV6-6 TGTGCCAGCAGTTCCCAGGGGGAGGGCCCCACAGATACGCAGTATTTT CASSSQGEGPTDTQYF
TRBD1 TRBJ1-1 large TRBV29-1 TGCAGCGTCCTGGGACAGCAGGGCACTGAAGCTTTCTTT CSVLGQQGTEAFF
. TRBJ2-6 few TRBV30 TGTGCCTGGGGAGTCTCTGGGGCCAACGTCCTGACTTTC CAWGVSGANVLTF
. TRBJ1-5 few TRBV25-1 TGTGCCAGCAGTGACCCAGCGGATAGCAATCAGCCCCAGCATTTT CASSDPADSNQPQHF
. TRBJ1-2 few TRBV25-1 TGTGCCAGCAGGGGGACAAGGAACTATGGCTACACCTTC CASRGTRNYGYTF
. TRBJ2-7 . TRBV4-3 TGCGCCAGCAGCGAGGGGTCCCCTAGCTCCTACGAGCAGTACTTC CASSEGSPSSYEQYF
. TRBJ2-2 . TRBV29-1 TGCAGCCATCTAGGGGTGGGGGCCGGGGAGCTGTTTTTT CSHLGVGAGELFF
TRBD2 TRBJ2-1 . TRBV4-2 TGTGCCAGCAGCATCTGGGACTACCTCAGCGAGGAGCAGTTCTTC CASSIWDYLSEEQFF
. TRBJ2-7 . TRBV6-6 TGTGCCAGCAGTTACGTGCGGGGAGCCGAGCAGTACTTC CASSYVRGAEQYF
TRBD2 TRBJ2-1 . TRBV4-1 TGCGCCAGCAGCGGGCGGGGGATAACCTTGGGCAATGAGCAGTTCTTC CASSGRGITLGNEQFF
. TRBJ1-1 . TRBV30 TGTGCTCCGAAGCTGGGGGCTAAGGCTTTCTTT CAPKLGAKAFF
. TRBJ1-2 hyperexpanded TRBV25-1 TGTGCCAGCAGTGAGCTCGGGTCGGTATTTGGCTACACCTTC CASSELGSVFGYTF
. TRBJ2-5 . TRBV25-1 TGTGCCAGCAGTGAGTGGGAGACCCAGTACTTC CASSEWETQYF
TRBD1 TRBJ1-5 . TRBV30 TGTGCCTGGAGCGACAGGGGTTCCGGCAATCAGCCCCAGCATTTT CAWSDRGSGNQPQHF
TRBD2 TRBJ2-7 . TRBV30 TGTGCCTGGAGCTCCGGAACTAGCGCGTACTTC CAWSSGTSAYF
. TRBJ2-7 . TRBV19 TGTGCCAGTACTCCCAAATTCGGAGGGGGGTACGAGCAGTACTTC CASTPKFGGGYEQYF
TRBD2 TRBJ2-3 . TRBV5-6 TGTGCCAGCAGCTTAGGAGAGGTAGCGGGGGGGCGTACGCAGTATTTT CASSLGEVAGGRTQYF
TRBD1 TRBJ2-7 few TRBV30 TGTGCCTGGAGTTCGGGACAGCCCACGTCCGGCGAGCAGTACTTC CAWSSGQPTSGEQYF
TRBD1 TRBJ1-4 . TRBV5-6 TGTGCCAGCAGCTTGACGTCCCGGGACAGGGAAAAACTGTTTTTT CASSLTSRDREKLFF
TRBD2 TRBJ2-7 . TRBV30 TGTGCCTCGACGGGGGGGGCCTACGAGCAGTACTTC CASTGGAYEQYF
. TRBJ2-7 once TRBV29-1 TGCAGCGTTGAAGTCGCTCCCAAGGACGGGACGGTATCCTACGAGCAGTACTTC CSVEVAPKDGTVSYEQYF
TRBD1 TRBJ2-7 . TRBV5-6 TGTGCCAGCAGCCGTACCGGGACAGGGGTAAGCGAGCAGTACTTC CASSRTGTGVSEQYF
TRBD1 TRBJ1-2 . TRBV30 TGTGCCTGGGACAGGGGGTTTGGCTACACCTTC CAWDRGFGYTF
. TRBJ1-1 medium-sized TRBV6-5 TGTGCCAGCAGTTACCCGAACACTGAAGCTTTCTTT CASSYPNTEAFF
TRBD1 TRBJ1-4 . TRBV30 TGTGCCTGGAGTGTTACAGGGGTCGGCGAAAAACTGTTTTTT CAWSVTGVGEKLFF
. TRBJ2-3 . TRBV30 TGTGCCTGGAGTGATATGGGAATGACAGATACGCAGTATTTT CAWSDMGMTDTQYF
. TRBJ1-2 . TRBV9 TGTGCCAGCAGCCCGCACGGAGGGGGGAGTAACTATGGCTACACCTTC CASSPHGGGSNYGYTF
. TRBJ2-7 . TRBV28 TGTGCCAGCAGTTTAGCGGCCAGGGACGAGCAGTACTTC CASSLAARDEQYF
. TRBJ1-1 . TRBV29-1 TGCAGCGTTGAGGAGCACCAGGGATACACTGAAGCTTTCTTT CSVEEHQGYTEAFF
. TRBJ2-7 few TRBV6-5 TGTGCCAGCAGTTACGAGGCAGGGGGGTCCTACGAGCAGTACTTC CASSYEAGGSYEQYF
. TRBJ1-2 . TRBV7-2 TGTGCCAGCAGCTTAGGGAGGGCAGACTATGGCTACACCTTC CASSLGRADYGYTF
. TRBJ2-5 few TRBV30 TGTGCCTGGAGTGTAAGCGAGACCCAGTACTTC CAWSVSETQYF
. TRBJ1-6 once TRBV25-1 TGTGCCAGCAGTGAAACGAGGGACTCCACCCTCCACTTT CASSETRDSTLHF
TRBD1 TRBJ1-2 few TRBV30 TGTGCCTGGATCCCAGGGGGCTATAACTATGGCTACACCTTC CAWIPGGYNYGYTF
. TRBJ1-6 few TRBV30 TGTGCCTGGAGAACAGGGAATAATTCACCCCTCCACTTT CAWRTGNNSPLHF
TRBD1 TRBJ1-1 . TRBV30 TGTGCCTGGAGCCAGACAGGGTTAAGGACTGAAGCTTTCTTT CAWSQTGLRTEAFF
. TRBJ2-3 . TRBV4-1 TGCGCCAGCAGCCATCAAAGCAGCACAGATACGCAGTATTTT CASSHQSSTDTQYF
. TRBJ1-3 few TRBV29-1 TGCAGCGTGGAAAACACCATATATTTT CSVENTIYF
. TRBJ1-6 . TRBV30 TGTGCCACAACAGGGAGCAGCTCCTATAATTCACCCCTCCACTTT CATTGSSSYNSPLHF
TRBD1 TRBJ1-2 . TRBV9 TGTGCCAGCAGCGTATGGAAGACAGGGAGCTATGGCTACACCTTC CASSVWKTGSYGYTF
. TRBJ1-2 few TRBV2 TGTGCCAGCAGCCGGGACATCAACTATGGCTACACCTTC CASSRDINYGYTF
. TRBJ2-2 few TRBV5-6 TGTGCCAGCAGCACATGGGGCAGAGGGTCCGGGGAGCTGTTTTTT CASSTWGRGSGELFF
TRBD1 TRBJ2-1 few TRBV6-5 TGTGCCAGCAGCCTCCGGGCAGGGGGAAAAAAAGAGCAGTTCTTC CASSLRAGGKKEQFF